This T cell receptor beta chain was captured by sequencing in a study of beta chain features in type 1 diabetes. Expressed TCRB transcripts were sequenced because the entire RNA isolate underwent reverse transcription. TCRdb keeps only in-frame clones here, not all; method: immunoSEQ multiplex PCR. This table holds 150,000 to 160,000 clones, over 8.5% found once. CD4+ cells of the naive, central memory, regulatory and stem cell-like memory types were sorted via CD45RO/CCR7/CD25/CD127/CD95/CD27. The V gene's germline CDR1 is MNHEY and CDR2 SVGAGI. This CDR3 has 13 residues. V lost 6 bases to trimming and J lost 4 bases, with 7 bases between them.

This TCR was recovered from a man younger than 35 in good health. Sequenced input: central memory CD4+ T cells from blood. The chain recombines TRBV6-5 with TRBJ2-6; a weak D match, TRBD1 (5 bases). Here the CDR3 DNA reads TGTGCCAGCAGCCGACAGGGGGCCAACGTCCTGACTTTC. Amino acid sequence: CASSRQGANVLTF.